The 18 T cell receptor beta chains listed next were all sequenced from one sample in a study of cytomegalovirus exposure and HLA in healthy donors. Vbeta (60) and Jbeta (13) primers were used in the PCR. Profiled with immunoSEQ multiplex PCR; TCRdb holds only in-frame clones, not every one. The sample lists 160,000 or so clones, around 80% occurring once. The sample consisted of PBMCs. These receptors came from a man in his forties in good health and CMV-seronegative.

This chain connects TRBV5-6 to TRBJ2-3; 10 nucleotides align to TRBD1. Trimming cost V 0 bases and J 4 bases; bases outside gene matches: 5. Per germline, CDR1 SGHDT and CDR2 YYEEEE. CDR3 length equals 16 residues. The DNA of the CDR3 is TGTGCCAGCAGCTTGGGATGGACAGGGGGTGCAGATACGCAGTATTTT. It specifies CASSLGWTGGADTQYF.

Regarding this clone: One junction end disagrees with the germline gene, perhaps due to a read error. The chain recombines TRBV6-5 with TRBJ2-7; 8 bases map to TRBD2. From germline, CDR1 is MNHEY and CDR2 SVGAGI. This CDR3 contains 16 residues. CDR3 sequence reads: CASGYLSIAGTYEQYF. The CDR3 DNA is TGTGCCAGCGGTTATCTTAGTATAGCGGGGACCTACGAGCAGTACTTC.

In this sample, this clone turned up once. This chain joins TRBV7-2 and TRBJ2-1; D gene ambiguous. Trimming took off 5 bases at V and 6 bases at J, with 11 bases between the two ends. This CDR3 has 13 residues. CDR1 is SGHTA and CDR2 is FQGNSA in the germline V gene. This CDR3 is CASSPHPSNEQFF. The CDR3, as DNA: TGTGCCAGCAGCCCCCACCCGAGCAATGAGCAGTTCTTC.

The chain has TRBV29-1 and TRBJ2-5; tentative D call: TRBD2 (7 bases). This CDR3 comprises 13 residues. The V and J ends lost 2 bases and 5 bases respectively, with 12 bases between them. The germline V gene has CDR1 SQVTM and CDR2 ANQGSEA. The CDR3 DNA reads TGCAGCGTTGAATTGGGGGGGCTGGAGACCCAGTACTTC. It translates to CSVELGGLETQYF.

This chain joins TRBV7-9 and TRBJ2-7; 9 nucleotides match TRBD2. Looked up from germline, CDR1 is SEHNR and CDR2 is FQNEAQ (reference sequence). The CDR3 is made up of 16 amino acids. J was trimmed by 3 bases and V by 5 bases; bases with no gene match: 11. The CDR3 loop reads CASSPVAGDGVYEQYF. The DNA for the CDR3 is TGTGCCAGCAGCCCCGTAGCGGGAGACGGGGTCTACGAGCAGTACTTC.

This chain connects TRBV19 to TRBJ2-2; D may be TRBD2 (5 bases). This CDR3 is built from 13 residues. With 11 bases removed from V and 6 bases from J, the gap between germline ends came to 16 bases. Germline V lookup: CDR1 LNHDA, CDR2 SQIVND (reference sequence). The CDR3 here is CASSAVVSGELFF. In DNA, the CDR3 is TGTGCCTCCTCAGCGGTGGTATCCGGGGAGCTGTTTTTT.

The chain is built from TRBV5-4 and TRBJ2-7; D gene ambiguous. CDR1 and CDR2 from the germline V gene are SGHNT and YYREEE (reference sequence). This CDR3 comprises 13 residues. The ends were cut back, 1 base at V and 5 bases at J, with 10 bases in the middle. The CDR3 loop reads CASSLPELHEQYF. CDR3 coding DNA: TGTGCCAGCAGCTTGCCCGAGCTCCACGAGCAGTACTTC.

V usage is TRBV7-8 and J usage is TRBJ2-5, with TRBD2 matching 11 bases. The J call may be incorrect, as the DNA end agrees better with TRBJ2-7. The CDR3 loop spans 16 amino acids. Per germline, CDR1 SGHVS and CDR2 FQNEAQ. The DNA for the CDR3 is TGTGCCAGCAGCCCTGAGACTAGCGGGGTTACCTACGAGCAGTACTTC. It yields the protein CASSPETSGVTYEQYF.

V usage is TRBV9 and J usage is TRBJ1-1, with D maybe TRBD1 (5 bases). CDR1 is SGDLS, CDR2 YYNGEE, per germline. V dropped 1 base and J dropped 5 bases, with 15 bases sitting between them. The CDR3 consists of 15 residues. CDR3 bases: TGTGCCAGCAGCGTAATGCGGGCGGGGGAGACTGAAGCTTTCTTT. Amino acids: CASSVMRAGETEAFF.

The CDR3 DNA reads TGTGCCAGTAGCGGGAGCACAGATACGCAGTATTTT. It codes for CASSGSTDTQYF. This rearrangement joins TRBV19 to TRBJ2-3; D not certain. This CDR3 region has 12 residues. Germline values: CDR1 LNHDA, CDR2 SQIVND (reference sequence). With 6 bases removed from V and 0 bases from J, the gap between germline ends came to 4 bases.

Only a few counts were recorded for this clone. The rearrangement links TRBV7-2 to TRBJ2-3; 7 bases map to TRBD2. V lost 3 bases to trimming and J lost 2 bases; unmatched junction nucleotides: 8. CDR3 length: 16 amino acids. The V gene's germline CDR1 is SGHTA and CDR2 FQGNSA. The CDR3 nucleotides read TGTGCCAGCAGCTTGTATGAGCGGGGAAACACAGATACGCAGTATTTT. Translated: CASSLYERGNTDTQYF.

The chain couples TRBV5-1 to TRBJ2-5, with 8 bases that match TRBD1. The DNA end is a closer match to TRBJ2-7, so the J assignment may be wrong. The germline V gene has CDR1 SGHRS and CDR2 YFSETQ. CDR3 length equals 14 residues. CDR3 in DNA: TGCGCCAGCAGCCTGAGACAGGGGCGTAACGAGCAGTACTTC. This sequence encodes CASSLRQGRNEQYF.

The chain links TRBV7-2 to TRBJ1-6; no reliable D call. Trimming cost V 1 base and J 9 bases, with 10 bases left between them. The CDR3 sequence is 14 residues long. Germline CDR1 and CDR2: SGHTA and FQGNSA. The CDR3 sequence is CASSLDQRVSPLHF. The CDR3, as DNA: TGTGCCAGCAGCTTAGACCAGCGGGTTTCACCCCTCCACTTT.

The rearrangement joins TRBV6-1 to TRBJ2-3; D is unclear. Germline CDR1 MNHNS, CDR2 SASEGT. This CDR3 has 13 residues. V dropped 6 bases and J dropped 0 bases, with 7 bases sitting between them. The CDR3 nucleotides read TGTGCCAGCAGGGAAACTAGCACAGATACGCAGTATTTT. Translated, it gives CASRETSTDTQYF.

This rearrangement joins TRBV5-1 to TRBJ2-1; the match to TRBD2 covers 9 bases. The V gene's germline CDR1 is SGHRS and CDR2 YFSETQ. The CDR3 consists of 17 residues. The V gene end was trimmed by 6 bases and the J gene end by 4 bases; junction bases not matched to a gene: 14. CDR3 region: CASTRRPGLADYNEQFF. The CDR3 DNA reads TGCGCCAGCACTCGCCGACCGGGACTAGCAGATTACAATGAGCAGTTCTTC. Full variable domain (rest looked up from reference TRBV5-1 and TRBJ2-1): KAGVTQTPRYLIKTRGQQVTLSCSPISGHRSVSWYQQTPGQGLQFLFEYFSETQRNKGNFPGRFSGRQFSNSRSEMNVSTLELGDSALYLCASTRRPGLADYNEQFFGPGTRLTVL.

This clone has just a few counts. This sequence joins TRBV5-4 and TRBJ2-7; 7 nucleotides match TRBD2. The germline V gene encodes CDR1 SGHNT and CDR2 YYREEE (reference sequence). The CDR3 contains 13 residues. The junction had 1 base not matched to a gene; V was cut back by 4 bases and J by 0 bases. The CDR3 sequence: CASSRDYSYEQYF. The CDR3 DNA reads TGTGCCAGCAGCCGGGACTACTCCTACGAGCAGTACTTC. The variable domain in full, completed from reference TRBV5-4 and TRBJ2-7, reads ETGVTQSPTHLIKTRGQQVTLRCSSQSGHNTVSWYQQALGQGPQFIFQYYREEENGRGNFPPRFSGLQFPNYSSELNVNALELDDSALYLCASSRDYSYEQYFGPGTRLTVT.

The chain uses TRBV7-9 and TRBJ2-1, with 13 bases identical to TRBD2. The CDR3 runs 17 residues. The V gene's germline CDR1 is SEHNR and CDR2 FQNEAQ (reference sequence). The junction had 12 bases not matched to a gene; V was cut back by 5 bases and J by 8 bases. In nucleotides, the CDR3 is TGTGCCAGCAGCCCGTCCCCGACTAGCGGGAGGTCGTATGAGCAGTTCTTC. This encodes CASSPSPTSGRSYEQFF.

There are a few counts of this clone. The chain has TRBV28 and TRBJ1-6, with D uncertain. The CDR3 length is 13 residues. Per germline, CDR1 MDHEN and CDR2 SYDVKM. Trimming took 4 bases from V and 9 from J, leaving 10 bases between them. CDR3 in amino acids: CASSSGRSSPLHF. CDR3 coding DNA: TGTGCCAGCAGTTCTGGCAGATCTTCACCCCTCCACTTT.